This TCR beta chain appears in the sequencing data of a study of beta chain features in type 1 diabetes. Study overall: Researchers looked at 107,917,701 sorted cells across all samples. Findings and caveats of the study: It was among patients, rather than healthy donors, that naive, central memory and Treg TCRB repertoires appeared more similar.

This CDR3 comprises 13 residues. In germline, CDR1 is GTSNPN, CDR2 SVGIG (reference sequence). Unmatched junction bases numbered 10, after V lost 2 bases and J lost 10 bases. CD4+ cells of the naive, central memory, regulatory and stem cell-like memory types were sorted via CD45RO/CCR7/CD25/CD127/CD95/CD27. All of the isolated RNA was reverse transcribed, so expressed TCRB transcripts were sequenced. Generated by immunoSEQ multiplex PCR, the TCRdb table keeps only in-frame clones and is missing some. Seen here are roughly 240,000 clones, around 68% observed once, and the top ten hold around 0.05%. This clone was seen a handful of times. Its antigen is undetermined.

J is TRBJ1-1 and V is TRBV30; TRBD1 matches 7 bases. The sample consisted of naive CD4+ T cells from blood. This sequence was found in a man aged 25 to 40 in good health. In DNA, the CDR3 is TGTGCCTGGAGTTCTTTGTGGGCAGGGGGAGCTTTCTTT. Its protein is CAWSSLWAGGAFF. The variable domain in full, with the rest retrieved from reference TRBV30 and TRBJ1-1, is SQTIHQWPATLVQPVGSPLSLECTVEGTSNPNLYWYRQAAGRGLQLLFYSVGIGQISSEVPQNLSASRPQDRQFILSSKKLLLSDSGFYLCAWSSLWAGGAFFGQGTRLTVV.